This T cell receptor beta chain was retrieved from a study of T-cell memory formation after mild COVID-19. Germline assignment: CDR1 MNHNY and CDR2 SVGAGI (reference sequence). The CDR3 is 15 amino acids. V lost 5 bases to trimming and J lost 0 bases, with 14 bases between them. TCRdb processed the 5' RACE reads anew with MiXCR; each CDR3 protein has one entry. The sample contains about 160,000 distinct CDR3 sequences, less than 40% of which appear only once. Sequencing input: PBMCs or a T cell subset sorted from them (not recorded which). The sequence was obtained from an adult woman who had mild COVID-19 (a few samples of this study predate the infection). Cell type and time point are not known. The chain couples TRBV6-6 to TRBJ2-7; D gene uncertain. DNA of the CDR3: TGTGCCAGCAGTCAAAACCAAGCTTTCTCCTACGAGCAGTACTTC. Translating it yields CASSQNQAFSYEQYF.